The 14 T cell receptor beta chains below come from one sample, sequenced in a study of blood T cell repertoires in COVID-19 (TCRdb year 2020). Libraries were built with the immunoSEQ multiplex PCR assay. Here the immuneACCESS table is served through TCRdb, limited to in-frame sequences with V and J called. Missing clones are a known gap in these copies; in checked studies unresolved V genes cover under half, and the rest lacks a known reason. The sample data list 380,000 or so clones, and roughly 90% of these were observed just once. 0.9% to 1% of the sample lies in the top ten. The sample comprised PBMCs or T cells enriched from blood (not recorded which). These receptors were obtained from a woman in her 30s with acute COVID-19.

This chain uses TRBV12-5 with TRBJ1-4; tentatively, D is TRBD1 (6 bases). With 5 bases removed from V and 6 bases from J, the gap between germline ends came to 16 bases. The germline V gene has CDR1 LGHNT and CDR2 FRNRAP. There are 15 residues in the CDR3. CDR3: CASGGGPYTDEKLFF. CDR3 sequence (DNA): TGTGCTAGTGGTGGGGGCCCATATACCGATGAAAAACTGTTTTTT.

The chain recombines TRBV7-2 with TRBJ2-1; 12 nucleotides match TRBD2. Germline V gene sequence: CDR1 SGHTA, CDR2 FQGNSA. This CDR3 has 15 residues. V lost 5 bases and J lost 7; bases outside the gene matches: 6. This CDR3 is CASSPLAGGQNEQFF. In DNA, the CDR3 is TGTGCCAGCAGCCCTCTAGCGGGGGGGCAGAATGAGCAGTTCTTC.

V and J are TRBV4-2 and TRBJ2-1; 7 bases map to TRBD2. CDR3 length: 15 residues. V dropped 4 bases and J dropped 9; count of bases not matched to a gene: 12. CDR1 and CDR2 (germline): LGHNA, YNFKEQ. CDR3 DNA: TGTGCCAGCAGCCCCTGGAGGTGGGGGGGTACTGAGCAGTTCTTC. Translated: CASSPWRWGGTEQFF.

V usage is TRBV10-3 and J usage is TRBJ1-5; a weak D match, TRBD1 (5 bases). The CDR3 contains 16 residues. The germline V gene encodes CDR1 ENHRY and CDR2 SYGVKD. Trimming took off 3 bases at V and 0 bases at J, with 12 bases between the two ends. In nucleotides, the CDR3 is TGTGCCATCAGTGACCAAATACAGGATAGCAATCAGCCCCAGCATTTT. This codes for CAISDQIQDSNQPQHF.

V gene TRBV4-1 combines with J gene TRBJ2-4; D is possibly TRBD2 (6 bases). Trimming pared 0 bases from V and 3 bases from J, leaving 9 bases between. The CDR3 consists of 15 residues. Germline V gene lookup returns CDR1 MGHRA and CDR2 YSYEKL. CDR3: CASSQEGLNKNIQYF. The DNA of the CDR3 is TGCGCCAGCAGCCAAGAGGGACTGAACAAAAACATTCAGTACTTC.

This chain links TRBV5-4 with TRBJ2-5; TRBD2 matches 9 bases. CDR3 length equals 18 residues. V dropped 4 bases and J dropped 3; count of bases not matched to a gene: 16. Germline CDR1 SGHNT, CDR2 YYREEE (reference sequence). For the CDR3, the DNA is TGTGCCAGCAGCAAGACCCTTAGCGGGGGAGAAACCGAAGAGACCCAGTACTTC. Amino acid sequence: CASSKTLSGGETEETQYF.

The chain recombines TRBV7-2 with TRBJ1-6; TRBD1 aligns across 7 bases. Trimming at V came to 5 bases and at J to 2 bases, leaving 6 bases not matched to a gene. CDR3 length equals 16 residues. Germline lookup yields CDR1 SGHTA and CDR2 FQGNSA. The CDR3 here is CASSPVGQAYNSPLHF. The CDR3 DNA follows: TGTGCCAGCAGCCCGGTAGGACAGGCCTATAATTCACCCCTCCACTTT.

In this sample, this clone turned up a few times. V usage is TRBV5-6 and J usage is TRBJ2-7; 10 nucleotides match TRBD2. V shed 3 bases and J 0 bases; nucleotides not matched to a gene: 3. The CDR3 is made up of 15 amino acids. In germline, CDR1 is SGHDT, CDR2 YYEEEE. CDR3 in amino acids: CASSSERGGSYEQYF. CDR3 nucleotide sequence: TGTGCCAGCAGCTCGGAGCGGGGGGGCTCCTACGAGCAGTACTTC. The entire variable domain, with the rest obtained from reference TRBV5-6 and TRBJ2-7, is as follows: DAGVTQSPTHLIKTRGQQVTLRCSPKSGHDTVSWYQQALGQGPQFIFQYYEEEERQRGNFPDRFSGHQFPNYSSELNVNALLLGDSALYLCASSSERGGSYEQYFGPGTRLTVT.

The chain links TRBV29-1 to TRBJ2-2, with 8 bases fitting TRBD1. The V and J ends lost 5 bases and 4 bases, in that order; junction bases with no gene match: 12. CDR3 length: 16 amino acids. Germline V CDR1 and CDR2: SQVTM, ANQGSEA. The CDR3 DNA follows: TGCAGCGTTAAATCGGGACAGGCCTCGGGCACCGGGGAGCTGTTTTTT. Protein sequence: CSVKSGQASGTGELFF.

The V gene is TRBV19, the J gene TRBJ2-7; weak D call: TRBD2 (6 bases). The CDR3 runs to 15 residues. The V end was cut by 1 base, the J end by 4 bases, with 14 bases between. CDR1 is LNHDA and CDR2 is SQIVND in the germline V gene (reference sequence). The CDR3 protein is CASSIGEVRRYEQYF. CDR3 DNA: TGTGCCAGTAGTATAGGGGAGGTCCGAAGATACGAGCAGTACTTC. The full variable domain, rest sourced from reference TRBV19 and TRBJ2-7, is DGGITQSPKYLFRKEGQNVTLSCEQNLNHDAMYWYRQDPGQGLRLIYYSQIVNDFQKGDIAEGYSVSREKKESFPLTVTSAQKNPTAFYLCASSIGEVRRYEQYFGPGTRLTVT.

The V gene is TRBV7-8, the J gene TRBJ1-6; D is ambiguous. The ends were cut back, 4 bases at V and 12 bases at J, with 25 bases in the middle. The CDR3 sequence is 17 residues long. CDR1 and CDR2 (germline): SGHVS, FQNEAQ. CDR3 DNA: TGTGCCAGCAGCTCTTCAACCCGGTGGGAGGCGGCAGGACCCCTCCACTTT. The encoded protein is CASSSSTRWEAAGPLHF.

Notes on this clone: The same CDR3 also results from other DNA sequences found in this sample. V usage is TRBV19 and J usage is TRBJ1-1, with D unclear. Germline V CDR1 and CDR2: LNHDA, SQIVND (reference sequence). Trimming took 1 base from V and 5 from J, leaving 8 bases between them. The CDR3 is 13 amino acids. The CDR3 loop reads CASSIGRGTEAFF. As DNA, the CDR3 is TGTGCCAGTAGTATAGGCCGGGGTACTGAAGCTTTCTTT.

This chain's CDR3 is CASSLFQGMDEQYF. Here the CDR3 DNA reads TGTGCCAGCAGCTTATTCCAGGGTATGGACGAGCAGTACTTC. The chain is built from TRBV7-9 and TRBJ2-7; TRBD1 might be the D (5 bases). The germline gives CDR1 SEHNR, CDR2 FQNEAQ (reference sequence). This CDR3 comprises 14 residues. Trimming removed 2 bases from V and 5 bases from J, with 13 bases in between.

This chain uses TRBV19 with TRBJ2-7, with unresolved D. The CDR3 is made up of 15 amino acids. Germline-derived CDR1 and CDR2 are LNHDA and SQIVND (reference sequence). Trimming pared 0 bases from V and 0 bases from J, leaving 9 bases between. CDR3 nucleotides: TGTGCCAGTAGTATAGAAGCCGTTAGCTCCTACGAGCAGTACTTC. Protein sequence: CASSIEAVSSYEQYF. Full variable domain (missing parts from reference TRBV19 and TRBJ2-7): DGGITQSPKYLFRKEGQNVTLSCEQNLNHDAMYWYRQDPGQGLRLIYYSQIVNDFQKGDIAEGYSVSREKKESFPLTVTSAQKNPTAFYLCASSIEAVSSYEQYFGPGTRLTVT.